Listed here are 32 T cell receptor beta chains from one sample, sequenced in a study of shared clonotypes between healthy human individuals. This table comes from immunoSEQ multiplex PCR, and its TCRdb copy is limited to in-frame clones, with some not included. The table includes 2,500,000 or so clones, around 90% detected once. Sequencing input: naive CD4+ T cells from PBMCs. Subset here: CD45RA+ positively selected. The receptors stem from a man younger than 35 in good health. Some clones in this sample may be carry-over from other donors' samples.

This clone was observed once. V usage is TRBV2 and J usage is TRBJ2-3; D unclear. With 6 bases removed from V and 6 bases from J, the gap between germline ends came to 10 bases. Per germline, CDR1 SNHLY and CDR2 FYNNEI. The CDR3 covers 12 residues. The CDR3 loop reads CASSITRDTQYF. In nucleotides, the CDR3 is TGTGCCAGCAGCATTACCCGGGATACGCAGTATTTT. Supplemented by reference TRBV2 and TRBJ2-3, the full variable domain reads EPEVTQTPSHQVTQMGQEVILRCVPISNHLYFYWYRQILGQKVEFLVSFYNNEISEKSEIFDDQFSVERPDGSNFTLKIRSTKLEDSAMYFCASSITRDTQYFGPGTRLTVL.

This chain connects TRBV23-1 to TRBJ2-7, with 10 nucleotides matching TRBD1. TRBV23-1 is recorded as an ORF, its role being uncertain. CDR3 size: 17 residues. V lost 0 bases to trimming and J lost 1 base; unmatched junction nucleotides: 6. CDR3 nucleotides: TGCGCCAGCAGTCAATCGTATGGGACAGGGGATTCCTACGAGCAGTACTTC. Protein product: CASSQSYGTGDSYEQYF.

The chain recombines TRBV7-2 with TRBJ2-1; TRBD1 agrees at 9 bases. From germline, CDR1 is SGHTA and CDR2 FQGNSA. The CDR3 runs to 17 residues. With 3 bases clipped from V and 6 bases from J, the junction kept 12 bases outside the gene matches. The CDR3 nucleotides read TGTGCCAGCAGCTTGACCCCGGGACAGGGAATCATCAATGAGCAGTTCTTC. This sequence encodes CASSLTPGQGIINEQFF. The whole variable domain, remainder taken from reference TRBV7-2 and TRBJ2-1, is GAGVSQSPSNKVTEKGKDVELRCDPISGHTALYWYRQSLGQGLEFLIYFQGNSAPDKSGLPSDRFSAERTGGSVSTLTIQRTQQEDSAVYLCASSLTPGQGIINEQFFGPGTRLTVL.

The rearrangement joins TRBV7-9 to TRBJ1-4, with D hard to call. This CDR3 contains 16 residues. Looked up from germline, CDR1 is SEHNR and CDR2 is FQNEAQ (reference sequence). The germline V and J ends were trimmed by 6 bases and 0 bases, with 14 bases remaining between them. Here the CDR3 DNA reads TGTGCCAGCAGTTCCGACACCTCGGCAACTAATGAAAAACTGTTTTTT. This gives the protein CASSSDTSATNEKLFF.

J is TRBJ1-2 and V is TRBV19; possible D gene TRBD1, 5 bases. The germline CDR1 and CDR2 sequences are LNHDA and SQIVND (reference sequence). Trimming pared 5 bases from V and 4 bases from J, leaving 17 bases between. This CDR3 spans 15 amino acids. This chain's CDR3 is CASSAQGGGAYGYTF. CDR3 nucleotides: TGTGCCAGTAGTGCTCAGGGTGGAGGGGCCTATGGCTACACCTTC. Full variable domain (outside the CDR3, taken from reference TRBV19 and TRBJ1-2): DGGITQSPKYLFRKEGQNVTLSCEQNLNHDAMYWYRQDPGQGLRLIYYSQIVNDFQKGDIAEGYSVSREKKESFPLTVTSAQKNPTAFYLCASSAQGGGAYGYTFGSGTRLTVV.

This clone was detected once. Distinct nucleotide sequences in the sample also encode this CDR3. The DNA for the CDR3 is TGCGCCAGCAGCTTGGGGCTGGCGGGAGTCCAAGAGACCCAGTACTTC. This codes for CASSLGLAGVQETQYF. V and J are TRBV5-1 and TRBJ2-5, with 7 bases identical to TRBD2. CDR1 SGHRS and CDR2 YFSETQ come from the germline V gene. This CDR3 comprises 16 residues. The J segment lost 1 base and the V segment lost 0 bases, leaving 6 bases of the junction unmatched.

The chain links TRBV28 to TRBJ2-1, with 8 bases lining up with TRBD2. This CDR3 has 15 residues. Germline lookup yields CDR1 MDHEN and CDR2 SYDVKM. Losses at the gene ends were 3 bases for V and 5 bases for J; bases not matched to a gene: 6. CDR3 coding DNA: TGTGCCAGCAGTTTGAGCGGCGGGAGGCACAATGAGCAGTTCTTC. It yields the protein CASSLSGGRHNEQFF.

On this clone itself: Other DNA sequences in this specimen translate into the identical CDR3. The chain couples TRBV9 to TRBJ1-5; D is uncertain. The CDR3 covers 14 residues. The germline V gene has CDR1 SGDLS and CDR2 YYNGEE. With 4 bases removed from V and 4 bases from J, the gap between germline ends came to 12 bases. As DNA, the CDR3 is TGTGCCAGCAGCCCACGGGGTGGAAATCAGCCCCAGCATTTT. This codes for CASSPRGGNQPQHF.

V gene TRBV7-2 combines with J gene TRBJ1-5, with D possibly matching TRBD1 (6 bases). V was trimmed by 1 base and J by 3 bases, leaving 13 bases between them. This CDR3 has 16 amino acids. The germline gives CDR1 SGHTA, CDR2 FQGNSA. The CDR3 sequence is CASSLGSGAYNQPQHF. The CDR3 DNA sequence: TGTGCCAGCAGCTTAGGGTCAGGGGCCTACAATCAGCCCCAGCATTTT.

The chain employs TRBV28 and TRBJ2-1, with 11 bases identical to TRBD2. The J segment lost 2 bases and the V segment lost 6 bases, leaving 6 bases of the junction unmatched. The CDR3 loop spans 16 amino acids. The germline gives CDR1 MDHEN, CDR2 SYDVKM. The CDR3 is CASSLTLAGAYNEQFF. The CDR3 DNA is TGTGCCAGCAGCCTTACACTAGCGGGAGCCTACAATGAGCAGTTCTTC.

The chain joins TRBV19 to TRBJ2-7, with D possibly matching TRBD1 (6 bases). CDR1 and CDR2 (germline): LNHDA, SQIVND (reference sequence). The CDR3 loop spans 15 amino acids. V lost 5 bases and J 0 bases, leaving 14 bases between the germline ends. This CDR3 reads CASSRTGSHSYEQYF. The CDR3, as DNA: TGTGCCAGTAGTCGAACAGGGTCCCACTCCTACGAGCAGTACTTC.

This CDR3 is CASSLAGARLFNEQFF. As DNA, the CDR3 is TGCGCCAGCAGCCTGGCAGGGGCGCGGCTTTTTAATGAGCAGTTCTTC. V and J are TRBV5-1 and TRBJ2-1; D may be TRBD1 (6 bases). Trimming took 4 bases from V and 7 from J, leaving 21 bases between them. The CDR3 is 16 amino acids. CDR1 and CDR2 (germline): SGHRS, YFSETQ.

The chain uses TRBV5-4 and TRBJ1-1; D is perhaps TRBD1 (5 bases). Trimming pared 2 bases from V and 11 bases from J, leaving 19 bases between. Per germline, CDR1 SGHNT and CDR2 YYREEE (reference sequence). The CDR3 loop spans 14 amino acids. The CDR3 sequence: CASSFRPQGMWAFF. The CDR3 nucleotides are TGTGCCAGCAGCTTTCGACCGCAGGGTATGTGGGCTTTCTTT.

The CDR3 bases are TGCGCCAGCAGCCACACTAGCTGGAGCCGACCACAAGGGGAGACCCAGTACTTC. Protein product: CASSHTSWSRPQGETQYF. The chain uses TRBV4-1 and TRBJ2-5; TRBD2 is a possible D gene (6 bases). The CDR3 has 18 residues. Germline CDR1 is MGHRA and CDR2 is YSYEKL. Trimming cost V 3 bases and J 5 bases, with 25 bases left between them.

As to this clone: At the DNA level, this CDR3 is encoded by other sequences in the same sample as well. The chain employs TRBV30 and TRBJ2-1, with 8 bases aligning to TRBD2. CDR3 length: 14 amino acids. CDR1 GTSNPN and CDR2 SVGIG come from the germline V gene (reference sequence). V lost 5 bases, J lost 0 bases, and 3 bases stayed unmatched. The CDR3 sequence is CAWRGGSSYNEQFF. CDR3 bases: TGTGCCTGGCGGGGGGGGAGCTCCTACAATGAGCAGTTCTTC. Combining the CDR3 with reference TRBV30 and TRBJ2-1 gives the whole variable domain SQTIHQWPATLVQPVGSPLSLECTVEGTSNPNLYWYRQAAGRGLQLLFYSVGIGQISSEVPQNLSASRPQDRQFILSSKKLLLSDSGFYLCAWRGGSSYNEQFFGPGTRLTVL.

The chain couples TRBV7-9 to TRBJ2-5; D is unresolved. This CDR3 contains 15 residues. Germline assignment: CDR1 SEHNR and CDR2 FQNEAQ (reference sequence). V was trimmed by 1 base and J by 5 bases, leaving 14 bases between them. The DNA of the CDR3 is TGTGCCAGCAGCTTAGGGGCCTTTCCAATGGAGACCCAGTACTTC. It specifies CASSLGAFPMETQYF.

The V gene is TRBV7-2, the J gene TRBJ1-1; no firm D call. This CDR3 spans 14 amino acids. Germline CDR1 and CDR2: SGHTA and FQGNSA. V was cut by 8 bases and J by 4 bases, with 17 bases left in between. The CDR3 region is CASGYRAHSTEAFF. The DNA of the CDR3 is TGTGCCAGCGGTTACCGGGCCCACTCCACTGAAGCTTTCTTT.

This chain uses TRBV5-1 with TRBJ2-1, with TRBD2 matching over 10 bases. V lost 0 bases, J lost 6 bases, and 6 bases stayed unmatched. The CDR3 is 16 amino acids. The V gene's germline CDR1 is SGHRS and CDR2 YFSETQ. CDR3 DNA sequence: TGCGCCAGCAGCTTGGATCTAGCGGGAGAAGGCAATGAGCAGTTCTTC. Its translation: CASSLDLAGEGNEQFF.

A note on this clone: The same CDR3 arises from other DNA sequences in this sample as well. This chain connects TRBV11-2 to TRBJ2-1; no clear D gene. V dropped 1 base and J dropped 0 bases, with 1 base sitting between them. Germline V lookup: CDR1 SGHAT, CDR2 FQNNGV. This CDR3 comprises 13 residues. The CDR3 is CASSLGSYNEQFF. CDR3 in DNA: TGTGCCAGCAGCTTAGGCTCCTACAATGAGCAGTTCTTC.

V is TRBV5-1 and J is TRBJ2-1, with 7 bases fitting TRBD2. Germline-derived CDR1 and CDR2 are SGHRS and YFSETQ. This CDR3 is built from 15 residues. The V and J ends lost 7 bases and 9 bases, in that order; junction bases with no gene match: 16. The CDR3 region has the DNA TGCGCCAGCCGGGTGGCTAGCGGCATTTTGGGTGAGCAGTTCTTC. Translated, it gives CASRVASGILGEQFF. The complete variable domain, with remaining parts taken from reference TRBV5-1 and TRBJ2-1, reads KAGVTQTPRYLIKTRGQQVTLSCSPISGHRSVSWYQQTPGQGLQFLFEYFSETQRNKGNFPGRFSGRQFSNSRSEMNVSTLELGDSALYLCASRVASGILGEQFFGPGTRLTVL.

As concerns this clone: In the same sample, other DNA sequences code for this CDR3. The chain joins TRBV30 to TRBJ2-5, with unresolved D. CDR1 GTSNPN and CDR2 SVGIG come from the germline V gene (reference sequence). The CDR3 runs 11 residues. Trimming removed 0 bases at V and 5 bases at J, with 4 bases between. CDR3 region: CAWSVSETQYF. The CDR3 DNA follows: TGTGCCTGGAGTGTAAGCGAGACCCAGTACTTC.

The chain couples TRBV2 to TRBJ1-2; no reliable D call. The CDR3 extends over 14 amino acids. Trimming shortened V by 7 bases and J by 2 bases, and 14 bases separated the two germline ends. Germline CDR1 is SNHLY and CDR2 is FYNNEI. The CDR3 sequence: CASNREGYNYGYTF. In DNA, the CDR3 is TGTGCCAGCAATAGGGAGGGTTACAACTATGGCTACACCTTC. Looking up the rest from reference TRBV2 and TRBJ1-2 gives the full variable domain: EPEVTQTPSHQVTQMGQEVILRCVPISNHLYFYWYRQILGQKVEFLVSFYNNEISEKSEIFDDQFSVERPDGSNFTLKIRSTKLEDSAMYFCASNREGYNYGYTFGSGTRLTVV.

V is TRBV9 and J is TRBJ2-1, with D possibly being TRBD2 (6 bases). The CDR3 length is 16 residues. CDR1 and CDR2 (germline): SGDLS, YYNGEE. V gave up 0 bases and J gave up 7 bases, with 17 bases separating them. CDR3 coding DNA: TGTGCCAGCAGCGTAGTGGCGGGAAAGAGCAGGAATGAGCAGTTCTTC. Its protein is CASSVVAGKSRNEQFF.

This clone was seen once. The V call is TRBV7-9, the J call TRBJ1-3, with 8 nucleotides matching TRBD1. This CDR3 has 15 residues. The germline gives CDR1 SEHNR, CDR2 FQNEAQ (reference sequence). The V gene end was trimmed by 5 bases and the J gene end by 0 bases; junction bases not matched to a gene: 3. In DNA, the CDR3 is TGTGCCAGCAGCACGGACAGGGTCTCTGGAAACACCATATATTTT. This encodes CASSTDRVSGNTIYF.

A few counts support this clone. The chain is built from TRBV7-8 and TRBJ1-5; TRBD1 matches at 7 bases. After removal of 5 bases from V and 6 bases from J, the junction contained 4 bases not matched to a gene. This CDR3 contains 13 residues. Germline V gene data show CDR1 as SGHVS and CDR2 as FQNEAQ. CDR3 nucleotide sequence: TGTGCCAGCAGCGGAGACAGGGCTCAGCCCCAGCATTTT. Its protein product is CASSGDRAQPQHF.

Comments on this clone: The same CDR3 also results from other DNA sequences found in this sample. V gene TRBV7-2 combines with J gene TRBJ2-3; D is unresolved. CDR3 size: 13 residues. The germline gives CDR1 SGHTA, CDR2 FQGNSA. V was cut by 5 bases and J by 1 base, with 7 bases left in between. The CDR3 loop is CASSLPGTDTQYF. The CDR3 region has the DNA TGTGCCAGCAGCCTACCGGGCACAGATACGCAGTATTTT.

This clone is a singleton in its sample. The rearrangement links TRBV5-1 to TRBJ1-4; a possible D gene is TRBD1 (5 bases). V lost 1 base and J 4 bases, leaving 8 bases between the germline ends. The CDR3 runs 14 residues. The germline CDR1 and CDR2 sequences are SGHRS and YFSETQ. CDR3 sequence: CASSLRRDNEKLFF. CDR3 DNA: TGCGCCAGCAGCTTGCGCAGGGATAATGAAAAACTGTTTTTT.

Of note for this clone: The identical CDR3 is also encoded by other nucleotide sequences in the sample. V gene TRBV28 combines with J gene TRBJ2-3; maybe TRBD1 (6 bases). The germline CDR1 and CDR2 sequences are MDHEN and SYDVKM. CDR3 length: 14 residues. The V and J ends lost 3 bases and 5 bases respectively, with 12 bases between them. The chain's CDR3 is CASSFRGGRDTQYF. The DNA for the CDR3 is TGTGCCAGCAGTTTCCGAGGGGGAAGAGATACGCAGTATTTT.

This chain joins TRBV11-2 and TRBJ1-5; D is unclear. Germline-derived CDR1 and CDR2 are SGHAT and FQNNGV. The V gene lost 4 bases and the J gene lost 5 bases, with 9 bases spanning the gap. The CDR3 has 13 residues. CDR3 DNA sequence: TGTGCCAGCAGCTCGGGTCCGCATCAGCCCCAGCATTTT. Translated: CASSSGPHQPQHF.

CDR3 sequence (DNA): TGTGCCAGCAGCCAACAGACAGGGGTGACCCAGTACTTC. It codes for CASSQQTGVTQYF. The rearrangement links TRBV14 to TRBJ2-5, with TRBD1 matching 8 bases. This CDR3 region has 13 residues. J was trimmed by 7 bases and V by 2 bases; bases with no gene match: 3. CDR1 is SGHDN, CDR2 FVKESK, per germline.

The CDR3 loop is CASSFTSGSPPYNEQFF. CDR3 in DNA: TGCGCCAGCAGCTTCACTAGCGGGAGCCCGCCATACAATGAGCAGTTCTTC. The rearrangement joins TRBV5-1 to TRBJ2-1; 11 bases are a match to TRBD2. V trimming: 2 bases; J trimming: 4 bases; junction bases outside the gene matches: 8. The CDR3 runs to 17 residues. Germline V gives CDR1 SGHRS, CDR2 YFSETQ.

The rearrangement joins TRBV27 to TRBJ2-5, with a possible D match to TRBD2 (6 bases). The CDR3 spans 15 residues. The germline V gene encodes CDR1 MNHEY and CDR2 SMNVEV (reference sequence). Trimming left V 5 bases short and J 1 base short, with 14 bases between. The CDR3 here is CASSAYLSGQETQYF. The CDR3, as DNA: TGTGCCAGCAGTGCCTATCTTAGCGGCCAAGAGACCCAGTACTTC.